The 13 T cell receptor beta chains given below trace back to one sample, sequenced in a study of blood T cell repertoires in COVID-19. The assay was immunoSEQ multiplex PCR, and TCRdb's table has in-frame clones only and misses some. This table has approximately 170,000 clones, roughly 85% appearing once. Sample: peripheral blood. The receptors were sampled from an elderly woman with active or convalescent COVID-19.

The chain combines TRBV2 with TRBJ2-1; D gene uncertain. V shed 7 bases and J shed 8 bases, with 15 bases lying between them. Looked up from germline, CDR1 is SNHLY and CDR2 is FYNNEI. The CDR3 has 13 amino acids. CDR3 bases: TGTGCCAGCAACAACTTAGGAGTGGATGAGCAGTTCTTC. It translates to CASNNLGVDEQFF.

The V and J genes are TRBV11-1 and TRBJ1-1, with D possibly matching TRBD1 (5 bases). The CDR3 totals 14 residues. V shed 2 bases and J shed 2 bases, with 9 bases lying between them. Germline V gene sequence: CDR1 SGHAT, CDR2 FQDESV (reference sequence). CDR3 region: CASSLWGGNTEAFF. In nucleotides, the CDR3 is TGTGCCAGCAGCTTATGGGGGGGAAACACTGAAGCTTTCTTT.

The rearrangement links TRBV6-6 to TRBJ1-1; D gene unclear. CDR3 length equals 13 residues. The V gene lost 4 bases and the J gene lost 8 bases, with 14 bases spanning the gap. From germline, CDR1 is MNHNY and CDR2 SVGAGI (reference sequence). The CDR3 loop reads CASSSAGTMEAFF. In DNA, the CDR3 is TGTGCCAGCAGTTCTGCAGGTACAATGGAAGCTTTCTTT.

The V call is TRBV14, the J call TRBJ1-3; maybe TRBD1 (6 bases). The V gene lost 0 bases and the J gene lost 3 bases, with 15 bases spanning the gap. The CDR3 loop spans 17 amino acids. Germline-derived CDR1 and CDR2 are SGHDN and FVKESK. CDR3 DNA: TGTGCCAGCAGCCAAGAGTCGGGGGGCGTATATGGAAACACCATATATTTT. Translating gives CASSQESGGVYGNTIYF. Full variable domain (rest looked up from reference TRBV14 and TRBJ1-3): EAGVTQFPSHSVIEKGQTVTLRCDPISGHDNLYWYRRVMGKEIKFLLHFVKESKQDESGMPNNRFLAERTGGTYSTLKVQPAELEDSGVYFCASSQESGGVYGNTIYFGEGSWLTVV.

The chain employs TRBV28 and TRBJ2-5, with 8 bases lining up with TRBD1. After removal of 8 bases from V and 4 bases from J, the junction contained 6 bases not matched to a gene. CDR3 length: 13 amino acids. The germline V gene encodes CDR1 MDHEN and CDR2 SYDVKM. CDR3 residues: CASERDRGETQYF. The CDR3 DNA reads as TGTGCCAGCGAAAGAGACAGGGGAGAGACCCAGTACTTC.

This rearrangement joins TRBV11-2 to TRBJ1-5; tentative D call: TRBD1 (5 bases). From germline, CDR1 is SGHAT and CDR2 FQNNGV. This CDR3 has 13 residues. The ends were cut back, 5 bases at V and 7 bases at J, with 12 bases in the middle. The CDR3 region has the DNA TGTGCCAGCAGCCCAGGGCCCCAGCAGCCCCAGCATTTT. Residues: CASSPGPQQPQHF.

The V call is TRBV5-4, the J call TRBJ2-2; 9 bases map to TRBD2. This CDR3 has 16 residues. V lost 2 bases to trimming and J lost 4 bases; unmatched junction nucleotides: 6. Germline-derived CDR1 and CDR2 are SGHNT and YYREEE (reference sequence). For the CDR3, the DNA is TGTGCCAGCAGCTTTCCGGGACTAGCCTCCACCGGGGAGCTGTTTTTT. It specifies CASSFPGLASTGELFF.

V and J are TRBV9 and TRBJ2-5; 7 bases are a match to TRBD1. Germline CDR1 is SGDLS and CDR2 is YYNGEE. V was clipped by 3 bases and J by 5 bases; unmatched bases: 7. The CDR3 runs 14 residues. CDR3: CASSGGQALETQYF. The CDR3 DNA reads TGTGCCAGCAGCGGAGGACAGGCTCTCGAGACCCAGTACTTC.

This clone was counted once. This chain joins TRBV7-9 and TRBJ1-2; perhaps TRBD1 as D (5 bases). The CDR3 covers 15 residues. Trimming removed 2 bases from V and 4 bases from J, with 14 bases in between. Germline CDR1 and CDR2: SEHNR and FQNEAQ (reference sequence). The CDR3 spells CASSLSARGGYGYTF. The CDR3 DNA reads as TGTGCCAGCAGCTTATCCGCCCGCGGGGGCTATGGCTACACCTTC.

The chain joins TRBV7-3 to TRBJ2-1; the match to TRBD1 covers 8 bases. V shed 7 bases, J shed 7 bases, and the junction held 12 bases outside the gene matches. The CDR3 length is 15 residues. Germline V gene sequence: CDR1 SGHTA, CDR2 FQGTGA. The CDR3 region is CASTQGQGAWNEQFF. In nucleotides, the CDR3 is TGTGCCAGCACCCAGGGGCAGGGGGCTTGGAATGAGCAGTTCTTC.

The V gene is TRBV18, the J gene TRBJ2-5; 10 positions match TRBD2. V shed 8 bases, J shed 4 bases, and the junction held 13 bases outside the gene matches. The CDR3 runs 16 residues. Germline CDR1 reads KGHSH; CDR2 reads LQKENI. CDR3 in DNA: TGTGCCAGCGGTGCTAGCGGGAGTAGTCCCCTAGAGACCCAGTACTTC. Its translation is CASGASGSSPLETQYF.

This chain uses TRBV19 with TRBJ1-3; D unclear. This CDR3 is built from 15 residues. CDR1 and CDR2 from the germline V gene are LNHDA and SQIVND (reference sequence). With 5 bases removed from V and 4 bases from J, the gap between germline ends came to 15 bases. The CDR3 DNA follows: TGTGCCAGTAGTCCCAGGCGCACACAAGGAAACACCATATATTTT. This translates into CASSPRRTQGNTIYF.

This chain joins TRBV11-2 and TRBJ1-2; 7 nucleotides agree with TRBD1. V trimming: 6 bases; J trimming: 0 bases; junction bases outside the gene matches: 4. CDR1 and CDR2 from the germline V gene are SGHAT and FQNNGV. CDR3 size: 14 residues. CDR3 sequence (DNA): TGTGCCAGCAGACAGACAGGGACTAACTATGGCTACACCTTC. This codes for CASRQTGTNYGYTF.